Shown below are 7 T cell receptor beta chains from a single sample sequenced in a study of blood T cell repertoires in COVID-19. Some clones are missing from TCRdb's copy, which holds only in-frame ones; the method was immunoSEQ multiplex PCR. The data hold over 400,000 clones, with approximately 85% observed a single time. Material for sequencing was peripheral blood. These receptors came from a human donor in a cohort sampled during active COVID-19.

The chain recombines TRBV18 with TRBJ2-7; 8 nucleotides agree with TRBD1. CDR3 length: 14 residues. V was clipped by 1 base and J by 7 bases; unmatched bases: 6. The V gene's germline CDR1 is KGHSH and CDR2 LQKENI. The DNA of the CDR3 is TGTGCCAGCTCACCACGGACAGGGTTCTGGGAGCAGTACTTC. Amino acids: CASSPRTGFWEQYF.

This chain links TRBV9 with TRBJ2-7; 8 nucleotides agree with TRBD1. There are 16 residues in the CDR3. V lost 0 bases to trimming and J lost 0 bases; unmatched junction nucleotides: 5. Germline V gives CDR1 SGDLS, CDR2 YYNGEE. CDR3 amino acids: CASSVGPGGSSYEQYF. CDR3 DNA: TGTGCCAGCAGCGTAGGTCCAGGGGGCAGCTCCTACGAGCAGTACTTC.

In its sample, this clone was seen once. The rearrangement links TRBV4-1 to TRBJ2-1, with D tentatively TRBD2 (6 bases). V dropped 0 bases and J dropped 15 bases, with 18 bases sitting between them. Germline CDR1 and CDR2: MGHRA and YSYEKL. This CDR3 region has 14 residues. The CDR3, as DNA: TGCGCCAGCAGCCAAGAAGGGACTGTCCCCGGCGGGTTCTTC. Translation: CASSQEGTVPGGFF.

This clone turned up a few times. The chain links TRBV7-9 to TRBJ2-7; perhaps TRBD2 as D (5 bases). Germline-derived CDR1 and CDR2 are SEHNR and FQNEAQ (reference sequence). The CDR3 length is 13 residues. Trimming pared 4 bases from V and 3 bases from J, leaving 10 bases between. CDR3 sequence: CASSSTEGYEQYF. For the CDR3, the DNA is TGTGCCAGCAGCTCCACCGAGGGCTACGAGCAGTACTTC.

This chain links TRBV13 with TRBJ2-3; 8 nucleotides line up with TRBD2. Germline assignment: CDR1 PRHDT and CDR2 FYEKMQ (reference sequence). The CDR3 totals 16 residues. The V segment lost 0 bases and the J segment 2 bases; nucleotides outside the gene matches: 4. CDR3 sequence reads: CASSLGLAGLTDTQYF. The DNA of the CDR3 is TGTGCCAGCAGCTTAGGGCTAGCGGGTCTCACAGATACGCAGTATTTT.

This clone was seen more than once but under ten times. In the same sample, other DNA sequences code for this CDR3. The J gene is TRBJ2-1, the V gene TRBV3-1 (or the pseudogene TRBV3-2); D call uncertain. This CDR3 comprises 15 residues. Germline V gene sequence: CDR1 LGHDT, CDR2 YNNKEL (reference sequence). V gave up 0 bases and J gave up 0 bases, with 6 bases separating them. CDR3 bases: TGTGCCAGCAGCCAAGATCCGAGCTCCTACAATGAGCAGTTCTTC. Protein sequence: CASSQDPSSYNEQFF.

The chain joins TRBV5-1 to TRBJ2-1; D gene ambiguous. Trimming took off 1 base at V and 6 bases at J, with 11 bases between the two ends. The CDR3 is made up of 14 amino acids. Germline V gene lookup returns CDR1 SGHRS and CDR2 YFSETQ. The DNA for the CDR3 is TGCGCCAGCAGCTTGTTCGGGTCTGGCAATGAGCAGTTCTTC. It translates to CASSLFGSGNEQFF.